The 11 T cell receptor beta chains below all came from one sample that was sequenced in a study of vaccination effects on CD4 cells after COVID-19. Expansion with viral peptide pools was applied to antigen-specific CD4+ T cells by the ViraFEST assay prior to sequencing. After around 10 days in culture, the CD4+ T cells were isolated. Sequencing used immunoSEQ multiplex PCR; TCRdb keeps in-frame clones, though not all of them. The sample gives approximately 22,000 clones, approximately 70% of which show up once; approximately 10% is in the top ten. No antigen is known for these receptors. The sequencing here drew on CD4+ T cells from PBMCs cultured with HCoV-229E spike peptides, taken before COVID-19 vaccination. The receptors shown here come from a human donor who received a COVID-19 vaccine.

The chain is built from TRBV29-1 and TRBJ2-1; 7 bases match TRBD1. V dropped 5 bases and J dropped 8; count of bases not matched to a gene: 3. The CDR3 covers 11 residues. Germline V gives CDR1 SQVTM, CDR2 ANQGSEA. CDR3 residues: CSVFDRDEQFF. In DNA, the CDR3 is TGCAGCGTTTTCGACAGGGATGAGCAGTTCTTC.

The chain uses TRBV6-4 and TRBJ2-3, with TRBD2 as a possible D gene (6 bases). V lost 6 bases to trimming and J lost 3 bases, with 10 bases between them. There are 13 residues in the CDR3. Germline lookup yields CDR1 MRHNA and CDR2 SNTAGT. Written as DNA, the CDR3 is TGTGCCAGCAGCCCTGGGGGGACAGATACGCAGTATTTT. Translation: CASSPGGTDTQYF.

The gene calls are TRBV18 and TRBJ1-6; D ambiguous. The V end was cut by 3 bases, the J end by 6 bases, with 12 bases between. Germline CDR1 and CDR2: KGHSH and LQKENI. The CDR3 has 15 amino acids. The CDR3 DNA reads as TGTGCCAGCTCACCGACAATCCAGAGTAATTCACCCCTCCACTTT. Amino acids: CASSPTIQSNSPLHF. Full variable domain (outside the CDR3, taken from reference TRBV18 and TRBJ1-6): NAGVMQNPRHLVRRRGQEARLRCSPMKGHSHVYWYRQLPEEGLKFMVYLQKENIIDESGMPKERFSAEFPKEGPSILRIQQVVRGDSAAYFCASSPTIQSNSPLHFGNGTRLTVT.

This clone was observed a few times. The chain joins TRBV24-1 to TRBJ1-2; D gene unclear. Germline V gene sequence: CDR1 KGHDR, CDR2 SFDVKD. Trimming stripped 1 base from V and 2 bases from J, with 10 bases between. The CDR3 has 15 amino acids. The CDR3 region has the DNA TGTGCCACCAGTGATTTTTCAGGCTCGAACTATGGCTACACCTTC. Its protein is CATSDFSGSNYGYTF.

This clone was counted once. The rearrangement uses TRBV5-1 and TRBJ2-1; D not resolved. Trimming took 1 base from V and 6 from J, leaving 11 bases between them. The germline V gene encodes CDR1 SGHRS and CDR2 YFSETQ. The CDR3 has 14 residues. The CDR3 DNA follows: TGCGCCAGCAGCTTGTCGACAAGCTTCAATGAGCAGTTCTTC. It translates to CASSLSTSFNEQFF.

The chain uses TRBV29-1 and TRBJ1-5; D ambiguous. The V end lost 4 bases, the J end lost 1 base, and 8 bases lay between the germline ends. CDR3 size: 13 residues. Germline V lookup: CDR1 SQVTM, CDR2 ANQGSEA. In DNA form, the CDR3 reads TGCAGCGTTGGGCGCGTCAGCAATCAGCCCCAGCATTTT. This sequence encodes CSVGRVSNQPQHF.

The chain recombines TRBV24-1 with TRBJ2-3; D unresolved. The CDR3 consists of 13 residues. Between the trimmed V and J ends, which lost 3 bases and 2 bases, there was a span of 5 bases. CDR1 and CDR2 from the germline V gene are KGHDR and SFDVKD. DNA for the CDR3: TGTGCCACCAGTGATGGCGCCACAGATACGCAGTATTTT. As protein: CATSDGATDTQYF.

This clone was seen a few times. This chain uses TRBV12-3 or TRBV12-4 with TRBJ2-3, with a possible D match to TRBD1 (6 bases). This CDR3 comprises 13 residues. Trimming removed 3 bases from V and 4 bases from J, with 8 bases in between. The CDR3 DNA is TGTGCCAGCAGTTTCAAGGGGGCAGATACGCAGTATTTT. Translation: CASSFKGADTQYF.

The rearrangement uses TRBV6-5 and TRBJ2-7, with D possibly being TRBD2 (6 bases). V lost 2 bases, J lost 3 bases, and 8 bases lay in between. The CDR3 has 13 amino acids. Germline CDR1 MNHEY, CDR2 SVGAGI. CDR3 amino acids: CASSYGGYYEQYF. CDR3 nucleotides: TGTGCCAGCAGTTACGGGGGGTACTACGAGCAGTACTTC.

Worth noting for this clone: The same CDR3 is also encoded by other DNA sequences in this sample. The CDR3 nucleotides read TGTGCCAGCAGTGAATTAGCGGGGGGGCCCGGGGAGCTGTTTTTT. It codes for CASSELAGGPGELFF. This chain links TRBV6-1 with TRBJ2-2; TRBD2 matches at 11 bases. Germline lookup yields CDR1 MNHNS and CDR2 SASEGT. This CDR3 is built from 15 residues. The V segment lost 2 bases and the J segment 6 bases; nucleotides outside the gene matches: 2.

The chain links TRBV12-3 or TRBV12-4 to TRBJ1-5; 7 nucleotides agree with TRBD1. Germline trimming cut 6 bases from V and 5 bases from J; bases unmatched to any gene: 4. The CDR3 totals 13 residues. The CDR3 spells CASRDRWDQPQHF. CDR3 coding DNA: TGTGCCAGCAGGGACAGGTGGGATCAGCCCCAGCATTTT.